This is a list of T cell receptor beta chains from one sample in a study of T cell responses to AZD1222 COVID-19 vaccine. Assay used: immunoSEQ multiplex PCR; TCRdb lists only in-frame clones, some missing. The table includes under 200,000 clones, approximately 91% detected once. The sample in question was peripheral blood, obtained on day 0 of AZD1222 vaccination. Source of these receptors: an adult in good health. Each CDR3 is given with its conserved first and last residue. Fields, in order: CDR3 protein, CDR3 DNA, V gene, clone size, D gene, J gene, CDR3 length. A D gene is named only where the DNA matches it firmly. Rows may omit the clone size; those that give it use once, few, many or a size class.

CDR3: CATQANTDTQYF
DNA: TGTGCCACCCAAGCAAACACAGATACGCAGTATTTT
V: TRBV15
size: once
D: -
J: TRBJ2-3
length: 12

CDR3: CASSPRQGSSYTF
DNA: TGTGCCAGCAGTCCACGACAGGGGTCGAGCTACACCTTC
V: TRBV27
size: -
D: TRBD1
J: TRBJ1-2
length: 13

CDR3: CASSPDRRNTNQPQHF
DNA: TGTGCCAGCAGTCCCGACAGGAGAAATACGAATCAGCCCCAGCATTTT
V: TRBV27
size: -
D: -
J: TRBJ1-5
length: 16

CDR3: CASSEGTGGWDDYGYTF
DNA: TGTGCCAGCAGTGAAGGGACAGGGGGCTGGGATGACTATGGCTACACCTTC
V: TRBV6-1
size: once
D: TRBD1
J: TRBJ1-2
length: 17

CDR3: CASSREGEAFF
DNA: TGTGCCAGCAGCCGGGAAGGGGAGGCTTTCTTT
V: TRBV12-3/TRBV12-4
size: -
D: -
J: TRBJ1-1
length: 11

CDR3: CASSLRSGAVANYGYTF
DNA: TGTGCCAGCAGCTTGCGGTCCGGGGCCGTAGCTAACTATGGCTACACCTTC
V: TRBV5-8
size: once
D: -
J: TRBJ1-2
length: 17

CDR3: CSAITRDTETQYF
DNA: TGCAGCGCTATTACCCGGGATACAGAGACCCAGTACTTC
V: TRBV29-1
size: -
D: -
J: TRBJ2-5
length: 13

CDR3: CASSLGGSGPDTQYF
DNA: TGTGCCAGCAGCTTGGGCGGGAGCGGGCCAGATACGCAGTATTTT
V: TRBV7-3
size: once
D: TRBD2
J: TRBJ2-3
length: 15

CDR3: CASSTVASGGEAFF
DNA: TGCGCCAGCAGCACGGTGGCGTCAGGGGGTGAAGCTTTCTTT
V: TRBV5-1
size: -
D: TRBD1
J: TRBJ1-1
length: 14

CDR3: CASSQGRGGYTF
DNA: TGCGCCAGCAGCCAAGGAAGGGGTGGCTACACCTTC
V: TRBV4-1
size: -
D: -
J: TRBJ1-2
length: 12

CDR3: CASRTVAGRGYEQYF
DNA: TGTGCCAGCAGGACCGTAGCGGGACGGGGCTACGAGCAGTACTTC
V: TRBV28
size: -
D: TRBD2
J: TRBJ2-7
length: 15

CDR3: CASSLARNNGYTF
DNA: TGTGCCAGCAGTTTAGCGCGGAACAATGGCTACACCTTC
V: TRBV12-3/TRBV12-4
size: -
D: -
J: TRBJ1-2
length: 13

CDR3: CATTDPPNYGYTF
DNA: TGTGCCACGACAGATCCACCTAACTATGGCTACACCTTC
V: TRBV6-5
size: -
D: -
J: TRBJ1-2
length: 13

CDR3: CASSRDTYGYTF
DNA: TGTGCCAGCAGCCGGGACACCTATGGCTACACCTTC
V: TRBV5-5
size: -
D: -
J: TRBJ1-2
length: 12

CDR3: CASSLFAGQSYEQYF
DNA: TGTGCCAGCAGCTTGTTCGCAGGGCAGAGCTACGAGCAGTACTTC
V: TRBV5-8
size: -
D: -
J: TRBJ2-7
length: 15

CDR3: CASSLGSGGAYNEQFF
DNA: TGCGCCAGCAGCTTAGGAAGCGGGGGGGCCTACAATGAGCAGTTCTTC
V: TRBV5-1
size: once
D: TRBD2
J: TRBJ2-1
length: 16

CDR3: CASRDSGGPYNEQFF
DNA: TGTGCCAGCAGGGATTCAGGGGGTCCCTACAATGAGCAGTTCTTC
V: TRBV2
size: -
D: TRBD1
J: TRBJ2-1
length: 15

CDR3: CASSYSLAGGVYNEQFF
DNA: TGTGCCAGCAGCTACTCACTAGCGGGAGGGGTATACAATGAGCAGTTCTTC
V: TRBV9
size: few
D: TRBD2
J: TRBJ2-1
length: 17

CDR3: CASRGGTGNGYTF
DNA: TGTGCCAGCAGGGGAGGGACAGGGAATGGCTACACCTTC
V: TRBV28
size: -
D: TRBD1
J: TRBJ1-2
length: 13

CDR3: CASSGGSGETQYF
DNA: TGTGCCAGCAGCGGAGGGAGCGGGGAGACCCAGTACTTC
V: TRBV6-5
size: once
D: -
J: TRBJ2-5
length: 13

CDR3: CASSYNSGNTIYF
DNA: TGTGCCAGCAGCTACAACTCTGGAAACACCATATATTTT
V: TRBV7-8
size: -
D: -
J: TRBJ1-3
length: 13

CDR3: CASSSGSSGNTIYF
DNA: TGTGCCAGCAGCTCAGGAAGCTCTGGAAACACCATATATTTT
V: TRBV11-2
size: -
D: -
J: TRBJ1-3
length: 14

CDR3: CASSATRGDTQYF
DNA: TGTGCCAGCAGTGCGACCCGTGGCGATACGCAGTATTTT
V: TRBV2
size: once
D: -
J: TRBJ2-3
length: 13

CDR3: CASSVAPVPPYEQYF
DNA: TGTGCCAGCAGCGTAGCCCCAGTCCCCCCTTACGAGCAGTACTTC
V: TRBV9
size: -
D: -
J: TRBJ2-7
length: 15

CDR3: CSASGLTGATDTQYF
DNA: TGCAGTGCTAGTGGGCTAACGGGTGCCACAGATACGCAGTATTTT
V: TRBV20-1
size: -
D: -
J: TRBJ2-3
length: 15

CDR3: CAISGTSGTYEQYF
DNA: TGTGCCATCAGTGGGACTAGCGGTACCTACGAGCAGTACTTC
V: TRBV10-3
size: -
D: TRBD2
J: TRBJ2-7
length: 14

CDR3: CASSILQGAANTEAFF
DNA: TGTGCCAGTAGTATCTTACAGGGGGCGGCGAACACTGAAGCTTTCTTT
V: TRBV19
size: -
D: TRBD1
J: TRBJ1-1
length: 16

CDR3: CASSSTGNQPQHF
DNA: TGTGCCAGCAGCTCAACAGGGAATCAGCCCCAGCATTTT
V: TRBV7-9
size: -
D: -
J: TRBJ1-5
length: 13

CDR3: CASSSEQEAFF
DNA: TGTGCCAGCAGTTCAGAACAGGAAGCTTTCTTT
V: TRBV6-5
size: -
D: -
J: TRBJ1-1
length: 11

CDR3: CASSPIGQASYEQYF
DNA: TGTGCCAGCTCACCAATAGGGCAGGCCTCCTACGAGCAGTACTTC
V: TRBV18
size: -
D: -
J: TRBJ2-7
length: 15

CDR3: CASSQDRGRPNYGYTF
DNA: TGCGCCAGCAGCCAAGATAGGGGGCGGCCTAACTATGGCTACACCTTC
V: TRBV4-1
size: -
D: TRBD1
J: TRBJ1-2
length: 16

CDR3: CASSTGGFGNTIYF
DNA: TGTGCCAGCAGTACGGGGGGATTTGGAAACACCATATATTTT
V: TRBV6-2/TRBV6-3
size: -
D: -
J: TRBJ1-3
length: 14

CDR3: CASSENSGANVLTF
DNA: TGTGCCAGCAGCGAAAACTCTGGGGCCAACGTCCTGACTTTC
V: TRBV7-3
size: -
D: -
J: TRBJ2-6
length: 14

CDR3: CASSLVGGQYQETQYF
DNA: TGCGCCAGCAGCTTGGTGGGCGGCCAGTACCAAGAGACCCAGTACTTC
V: TRBV5-1
size: -
D: -
J: TRBJ2-5
length: 16

CDR3: CASTKTTNGIQYF
DNA: TGTGCCAGCACTAAAACTACAAACGGGATTCAGTACTTC
V: TRBV12-3/TRBV12-4
size: -
D: -
J: TRBJ2-4
length: 13

CDR3: CASLGGRAPDTQYF
DNA: TGTGCCAGCCTCGGAGGGAGAGCCCCAGATACGCAGTATTTT
V: TRBV28
size: -
D: -
J: TRBJ2-3
length: 14

CDR3: CASSWGLNQPQHF
DNA: TGCGCCAGCAGCTGGGGGCTCAATCAGCCCCAGCATTTT
V: TRBV5-1
size: -
D: -
J: TRBJ1-5
length: 13

CDR3: CASGPDTGELFF
DNA: TGTGCTAGTGGCCCCGACACCGGGGAGCTGTTTTTT
V: TRBV12-5
size: -
D: -
J: TRBJ2-2
length: 12

CDR3: CASSVRDYNSPLHF
DNA: TGTGCCAGTAGTGTCAGGGACTATAATTCACCCCTCCACTTT
V: TRBV19
size: once
D: -
J: TRBJ1-6
length: 14

CDR3: CATLASTANYGYTF
DNA: TGTGCCACCCTAGCCTCGACAGCGAACTATGGCTACACCTTC
V: TRBV10-3
size: -
D: -
J: TRBJ1-2
length: 14

CDR3: CASSQFQGSGELFF
DNA: TGTGCCAGCAGCCAATTCCAGGGTTCCGGGGAGCTGTTTTTT
V: TRBV3-1/TRBV3-2
size: few
D: -
J: TRBJ2-2
length: 14

CDR3: CASSLVAGAHKNTEAFF
DNA: TGTGCCAGCAGCTTAGTGGCCGGAGCCCACAAAAACACTGAAGCTTTCTTT
V: TRBV7-9
size: -
D: -
J: TRBJ1-1
length: 17

CDR3: CASSYSPDTRELFF
DNA: TGTGCCAGCAGTTACTCCCCGGATACCAGGGAGCTGTTTTTT
V: TRBV6-6
size: -
D: -
J: TRBJ2-2
length: 14

CDR3: CASNEGPGSNTGELFF
DNA: TGTGCCAGCAACGAGGGACCGGGGTCGAACACCGGGGAGCTGTTTTTT
V: TRBV7-9
size: -
D: -
J: TRBJ2-2
length: 16

CDR3: CASSSLRGTTEAFF
DNA: TGTGCCAGCAGCTCCCTACGAGGAACCACTGAAGCTTTCTTT
V: TRBV11-1
size: -
D: -
J: TRBJ1-1
length: 14

CDR3: CASSLYTGELFF
DNA: TGTGCCAGCAGCTTATACACCGGGGAGCTGTTTTTT
V: TRBV13
size: -
D: -
J: TRBJ2-2
length: 12

CDR3: CASSPYPRGSYEQYF
DNA: TGTGCCAGCAGCCCATATCCACGGGGGTCCTACGAGCAGTACTTC
V: TRBV7-8
size: -
D: -
J: TRBJ2-7
length: 15

CDR3: CASSKLHKGSDTEAFF
DNA: TGTGCCAGCAGCAAATTGCATAAAGGGAGTGACACTGAAGCTTTCTTT
V: TRBV21-1
size: -
D: -
J: TRBJ1-1
length: 16

CDR3: CASSLGQGTTDTQYF
DNA: TGTGCCAGCAGCTTAGGTCAGGGTACCACAGATACGCAGTATTTT
V: TRBV11-2
size: -
D: -
J: TRBJ2-3
length: 15

CDR3: CASSQDYRGSYNEQFF
DNA: TGTGCCAGCAGCCAAGATTACAGGGGATCCTACAATGAGCAGTTCTTC
V: TRBV14
size: -
D: TRBD1
J: TRBJ2-1
length: 16

CDR3: CASIPRPGTGGEKLFF
DNA: TGTGCCAGTATTCCACGTCCCGGGACAGGGGGTGAAAAACTGTTTTTT
V: TRBV19
size: -
D: TRBD1
J: TRBJ1-4
length: 16

CDR3: CATSRYPGGSYNSPLHF
DNA: TGTGCCACCAGCAGATACCCAGGGGGCTCCTATAATTCACCCCTCCACTTT
V: TRBV15
size: -
D: TRBD1
J: TRBJ1-6
length: 17

CDR3: CASSLVPTAFF
DNA: TGTGCCAGCAGCTTAGTCCCGACTGCTTTCTTT
V: TRBV7-9
size: -
D: -
J: TRBJ1-1
length: 11